Presented here are 26 T cell receptor beta chains from one specimen sequenced in a study of blood T cell repertoires in COVID-19. The assay was immunoSEQ multiplex PCR, and TCRdb's table has in-frame clones only and misses some. The data show over 50,000 clones, 88% seen once. Input material: peripheral blood. These receptors were collected from a human donor in a cohort sampled during active COVID-19.

The chain combines TRBV19 with TRBJ1-1; tentatively, D is TRBD1 (5 bases). V dropped 6 bases and J dropped 1 base, with 9 bases sitting between them. The CDR3 loop spans 13 amino acids. Per germline, CDR1 LNHDA and CDR2 SQIVND (reference sequence). The DNA of the CDR3 is TGTGCCAGTAGCGAGACAGCGAACACTGAAGCTTTCTTT. Translating gives CASSETANTEAFF.

This sequence joins TRBV2 and TRBJ1-2; 7 bases agree with TRBD1. The CDR3 sequence is 13 residues long. V trimming: 9 bases; J trimming: 3 bases; junction bases outside the gene matches: 7. Germline V gives CDR1 SNHLY, CDR2 FYNNEI. CDR3 region: CASYRGLYYGYTF. The CDR3 nucleotides are TGTGCCAGTTACAGGGGCCTTTACTATGGCTACACCTTC.

This clone occurred once. The J gene is TRBJ2-2, the V gene TRBV19, with D perhaps TRBD2 (6 bases). Trimming removed 5 bases at V and 5 bases at J, with 24 bases between. CDR3 length: 18 residues. CDR1 is LNHDA and CDR2 is SQIVND in the germline V gene (reference sequence). The CDR3 DNA sequence: TGTGCCAGTAGTGTACCGGGACGGGCCTTTGCGGGGACCGGGGAGCTGTTTTTT. This encodes CASSVPGRAFAGTGELFF.

The V and J genes are TRBV18 and TRBJ1-1; possible D gene TRBD1, 5 bases. CDR1 and CDR2 from the germline V gene are KGHSH and LQKENI. Trimming shortened V by 4 bases and J by 8 bases, and 17 bases separated the two germline ends. The CDR3 loop spans 14 amino acids. DNA for the CDR3: TGTGCCAGCTCACTGTACCGGGACTCCGCCGAAGCTTTCTTT. Protein product: CASSLYRDSAEAFF. Based on the CDR3 plus reference TRBV18 and TRBJ1-1, the full variable domain is NAGVMQNPRHLVRRRGQEARLRCSPMKGHSHVYWYRQLPEEGLKFMVYLQKENIIDESGMPKERFSAEFPKEGPSILRIQQVVRGDSAAYFCASSLYRDSAEAFFGQGTRLTVV.

The chain employs TRBV30 and TRBJ2-1; 7 positions match TRBD2. The CDR3 runs to 16 residues. J gave up 6 bases and V 0 bases, and 11 bases lay outside the gene matches. Germline lookup yields CDR1 GTSNPN and CDR2 SVGIG (reference sequence). CDR3 in amino acids: CAWSVRGRGRGNEQFF. DNA for the CDR3: TGTGCCTGGAGTGTACGGGGGAGGGGTCGAGGCAATGAGCAGTTCTTC.

The rearrangement links TRBV7-9 to TRBJ2-6, with D perhaps TRBD1 (5 bases). V was shortened by 5 bases and J by 0 bases, with 14 bases between the two germline ends. CDR1 SEHNR and CDR2 FQNEAQ come from the germline V gene (reference sequence). This CDR3 has 17 amino acids. CDR3 sequence reads: CASSGTGTISGANVLTF. The CDR3 nucleotides are TGTGCCAGCAGCGGAACAGGCACCATCTCTGGGGCCAACGTCCTGACTTTC.

This chain links TRBV19 with TRBJ1-1; 9 bases match TRBD1. The V gene's germline CDR1 is LNHDA and CDR2 SQIVND (reference sequence). The CDR3 sequence is 14 residues long. With 7 bases clipped from V and 4 bases from J, the junction kept 7 bases outside the gene matches. Written as DNA, the CDR3 is TGTGCCAGTAACGCACAGGGGGCAGGCACTGAAGCTTTCTTT. It codes for CASNAQGAGTEAFF. Full variable domain (outside the CDR3, taken from reference TRBV19 and TRBJ1-1): DGGITQSPKYLFRKEGQNVTLSCEQNLNHDAMYWYRQDPGQGLRLIYYSQIVNDFQKGDIAEGYSVSREKKESFPLTVTSAQKNPTAFYLCASNAQGAGTEAFFGQGTRLTVV.

The chain carries TRBV12-3 or TRBV12-4 and TRBJ1-2; 7 bases line up with TRBD1. J gave up 8 bases and V 5 bases, and 8 bases lay outside the gene matches. This CDR3 is 13 amino acids long. The CDR3 reads CASSLQGSTGYTF. The CDR3 nucleotides read TGTGCCAGCAGTCTACAGGGGTCGACGGGCTACACCTTC.

V is TRBV7-2 and J is TRBJ1-2; D is unclear. Germline values: CDR1 SGHTA, CDR2 FQGNSA. The CDR3 runs to 13 residues. V was cut by 4 bases and J by 6 bases, with 12 bases left in between. Here the CDR3 DNA reads TGTGCCAGCAGCTCCTACCCCCCTGATGGCTACACCTTC. Amino acid sequence: CASSSYPPDGYTF.

The chain carries TRBV9 and TRBJ2-3; 9 nucleotides match TRBD2. The germline V gene has CDR1 SGDLS and CDR2 YYNGEE. V shed 5 bases and J 2 bases; nucleotides not matched to a gene: 6. This CDR3 is 15 amino acids long. The chain's CDR3 is CASRRGGALTDTQYF. The CDR3 coding sequence is TGTGCCAGCAGGCGCGGGGGGGCCCTCACAGATACGCAGTATTTT.

The chain recombines TRBV18 with TRBJ1-1; a weak D match, TRBD1 (6 bases). The CDR3 has 17 residues. The germline V and J ends were trimmed by 3 bases and 5 bases, with 22 bases remaining between them. Germline lookup yields CDR1 KGHSH and CDR2 LQKENI. CDR3: CASSPRQGFMGKTEAFF. In DNA, the CDR3 is TGTGCCAGCTCACCGCGGCAGGGGTTTATGGGGAAGACTGAAGCTTTCTTT. Drawing the rest from reference TRBV18 and TRBJ1-1, the complete variable domain is NAGVMQNPRHLVRRRGQEARLRCSPMKGHSHVYWYRQLPEEGLKFMVYLQKENIIDESGMPKERFSAEFPKEGPSILRIQQVVRGDSAAYFCASSPRQGFMGKTEAFFGQGTRLTVV.

This clone has just one count. The V call is TRBV6-2 or TRBV6-3, the J call TRBJ2-2; 12 positions agree with TRBD1. Unmatched junction bases numbered 3, after V lost 4 bases and J lost 6 bases. This CDR3 is 15 amino acids long. Germline V gives CDR1 MNHEY, CDR2 SVGEGT. CDR3 sequence (DNA): TGTGCCAGCAGTTTGGGACAGGGGGCTGCCGGGGAGCTGTTTTTT. This translates into CASSLGQGAAGELFF.

The chain couples TRBV19 to TRBJ1-2, with D possibly TRBD1 on 5 matching bases. Trimming pared 5 bases from V and 4 bases from J, leaving 17 bases between. CDR3 size: 15 residues. Germline assignment: CDR1 LNHDA and CDR2 SQIVND (reference sequence). The CDR3 bases are TGTGCCAGTAGTGATTATTCGGGACTGGGCTATGGCTACACCTTC. This sequence encodes CASSDYSGLGYGYTF.

The V call is TRBV30, the J call TRBJ1-2; D uncertain. Between the trimmed V and J ends, which lost 3 bases and 4 bases, there was a span of 12 bases. This CDR3 region has 13 residues. Germline V CDR1 and CDR2: GTSNPN, SVGIG (reference sequence). CDR3 in amino acids: CAWRAPSGYGYTF. The CDR3 nucleotides read TGTGCCTGGAGGGCCCCGTCAGGCTATGGCTACACCTTC.

The CDR3 sequence: CASSDLLEGPPHEQYF. The CDR3 bases are TGCGCCAGCAGTGACCTACTAGAGGGTCCCCCCCACGAGCAGTACTTC. The chain recombines TRBV10-1 with TRBJ2-7, with D possibly TRBD2 on 5 matching bases. The germline V gene has CDR1 WNHNN and CDR2 SYGVQD (reference sequence). Trimming took off 3 bases at V and 5 bases at J, with 20 bases between the two ends. The CDR3 sequence is 16 residues long.

The chain recombines TRBV5-4 with TRBJ2-3; 9 bases line up with TRBD2. This CDR3 region has 17 residues. From germline, CDR1 is SGHNT and CDR2 YYREEE (reference sequence). J was trimmed by 2 bases and V by 3 bases; bases with no gene match: 10. The chain's CDR3 is CASSWGGERGVTDTQYF. In DNA form, the CDR3 reads TGTGCCAGCAGCTGGGGCGGGGAGCGGGGGGTCACAGATACGCAGTATTTT.

This clone has only a few counts. V gene TRBV18 combines with J gene TRBJ1-1; the D gene is possibly TRBD1 (6 bases). Germline V gene sequence: CDR1 KGHSH, CDR2 LQKENI. Trimming stripped 4 bases from V and 11 bases from J, with 14 bases between. The CDR3 is 12 amino acids. The CDR3 spells CASSRGQWEAFF. CDR3 DNA: TGTGCCAGCTCACGCGGACAGTGGGAGGCTTTCTTT.

The genes are TRBV9 and TRBJ1-6; D might be TRBD1 (5 bases). The V end lost 6 bases, the J end lost 2 bases, and 18 bases lay between the germline ends. Germline CDR1 is SGDLS and CDR2 is YYNGEE. This CDR3 has 17 amino acids. The CDR3 loop reads CASNHPSGVAYNSPLHF. DNA of the CDR3: TGTGCCAGCAACCACCCCTCGGGGGTCGCCTATAATTCACCCCTCCACTTT. The complete variable domain, with remaining parts taken from reference TRBV9 and TRBJ1-6, reads DSGVTQTPKHLITATGQRVTLRCSPRSGDLSVYWYQQSLDQGLQFLIQYYNGEERAKGNILERFSAQQFPDLHSELNLSSLELGDSALYFCASNHPSGVAYNSPLHFGNGTRLTVT.

The chain has TRBV11-3 and TRBJ2-3; D might be TRBD2 (6 bases). Germline V gene lookup returns CDR1 SGHNT and CDR2 YENEEA. This CDR3 spans 15 amino acids. Trimming cost V 3 bases and J 1 base, with 11 bases left between them. The CDR3 sequence: CASSLRGYGTDTQYF. CDR3 bases: TGTGCCAGCAGCTTGCGGGGATACGGCACAGATACGCAGTATTTT.

This chain links TRBV6-5 with TRBJ2-1, with D perhaps matching TRBD2 (6 bases). Germline CDR1 MNHEY, CDR2 SVGAGI. Between the trimmed V and J ends, which lost 4 bases and 0 bases, there was a span of 10 bases. This CDR3 is built from 15 residues. CDR3 nucleotides: TGTGCCAGCAGTTGGGACTCTAGCTCCTACAATGAGCAGTTCTTC. Protein sequence: CASSWDSSSYNEQFF.

The V call is TRBV10-3, the J call TRBJ2-3; a possible D gene is TRBD1 (6 bases). The CDR3 consists of 14 residues. From germline, CDR1 is ENHRY and CDR2 SYGVKD. V shed 4 bases and J shed 5 bases, with 13 bases lying between them. CDR3 sequence (DNA): TGTGCCATCAGTGTAGGGGGTGGTAAAGATACGCAGTATTTT. It translates to CAISVGGGKDTQYF.

This chain connects TRBV6-1 to TRBJ2-2; 7 bases match TRBD1. The CDR3 contains 16 residues. The V and J ends lost 4 bases and 4 bases, in that order; junction bases with no gene match: 9. Germline V CDR1 and CDR2: MNHNS, SASEGT. This CDR3 is CASSAVGGDFTGELFF. DNA of the CDR3: TGTGCCAGCAGTGCAGTAGGGGGCGATTTCACCGGGGAGCTGTTTTTT.

J is TRBJ2-2 and V is TRBV30; maybe TRBD2 (6 bases). This CDR3 is built from 15 residues. Trimming took off 0 bases at V and 4 bases at J, with 12 bases between the two ends. From germline, CDR1 is GTSNPN and CDR2 SVGIG (reference sequence). The CDR3, as DNA: TGTGCCTGGAGTGTACGATCCGGGAGCACCGGGGAGCTGTTTTTT. Translation gives CAWSVRSGSTGELFF.

By its share, this clone is medium-sized. V and J are TRBV28 and TRBJ2-4; TRBD1 agrees at 8 bases. This CDR3 is built from 15 residues. The germline CDR1 and CDR2 sequences are MDHEN and SYDVKM. V was pared by 6 bases and J by 0 bases, with 4 bases of the junction left unmatched. The CDR3 is CASRPTGVAKNIQYF. CDR3 coding DNA: TGTGCCAGCAGACCGACAGGGGTAGCCAAAAACATTCAGTACTTC. Together with reference TRBV28 and TRBJ2-4, the CDR3 gives the full variable domain: DVKVTQSSRYLVKRTGEKVFLECVQDMDHENMFWYRQDPGLGLRLIYFSYDVKMKEKGDIPEGYSVSREKKERFSLILESASTNQTSMYLCASRPTGVAKNIQYFGAGTRLSVL.

The rearrangement links TRBV19 to TRBJ2-7; 7 nucleotides align to TRBD2. V gave up 8 bases and J gave up 2 bases; unmatched junction bases: 6. The CDR3 has 13 residues. Germline CDR1 reads LNHDA; CDR2 reads SQIVND (reference sequence). The CDR3 reads CASGERGPYEQYF. The CDR3 DNA reads TGTGCCAGTGGGGAGCGGGGCCCCTACGAGCAGTACTTC.

This clone came up a few times. The rearrangement uses TRBV2 and TRBJ2-1; 10 bases map to TRBD1. The CDR3 length is 18 residues. With 3 bases clipped from V and 1 base from J, the junction kept 9 bases outside the gene matches. CDR1 is SNHLY, CDR2 FYNNEI, per germline. In DNA, the CDR3 is TGTGCCAGCAGTGATGCTCCGGGACAGGGGTTTTCCTACAATGAGCAGTTCTTC. It encodes CASSDAPGQGFSYNEQFF.